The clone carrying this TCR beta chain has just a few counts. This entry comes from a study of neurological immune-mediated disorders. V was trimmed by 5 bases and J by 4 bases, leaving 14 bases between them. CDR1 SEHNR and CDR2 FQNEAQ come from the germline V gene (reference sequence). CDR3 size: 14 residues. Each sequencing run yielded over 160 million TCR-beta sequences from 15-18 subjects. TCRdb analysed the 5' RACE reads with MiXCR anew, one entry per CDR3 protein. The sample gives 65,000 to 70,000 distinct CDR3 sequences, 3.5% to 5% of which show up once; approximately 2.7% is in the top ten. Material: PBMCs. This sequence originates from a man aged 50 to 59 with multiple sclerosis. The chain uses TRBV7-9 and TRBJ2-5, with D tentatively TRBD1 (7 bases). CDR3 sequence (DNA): TGTGCCAGCAGCGTTCAGGGGGGTCCAGAGACCCAGTACTTC. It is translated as CASSVQGGPETQYF.